Listed here are 16 T cell receptor beta chains from one sample, sequenced in a study of vaccination and CD4 T cells after COVID-19. No antigen has been assigned to these receptors. Sequencing of cultured CD4+ T cell DNA used the Oncomine TCR Beta short-read assay. TCRdb fed the PCR reads into MiXCR, producing one record per CDR3 protein. This sample has 11,000 to 15,000 distinct CDR3 sequences, with about 51% found just once. This sample's treatment: approximately nine-day PBMC culture with coronavirus spike peptide pools or control peptides (ViraFEST assay). The material sequenced was CD4+ T cells from blood, cultured in vitro. The receptors come from a human donor who had recovered from COVID-19.

V usage is TRBV12-3 or TRBV12-4 and J usage is TRBJ2-5; tentatively, D is TRBD2 (5 bases). Trimming took 5 bases from V and 4 from J, leaving 14 bases between them. The CDR3 runs 14 residues. The CDR3 sequence is CASSQARAAETQYF. The CDR3, as DNA: TGTGCCAGCAGTCAAGCTAGAGCGGCAGAGACCCAGTACTTC.

This clonotype appeared a few times. V gene TRBV11-2 combines with J gene TRBJ2-7, with 8 bases that match TRBD1. The CDR3 spans 13 residues. CDR1 and CDR2 from the germline V gene are SGHAT and FQNNGV. V lost 5 bases and J lost 7; bases outside the gene matches: 7. The chain's CDR3 is CASSDRTGSEQYF. The CDR3 region has the DNA TGTGCCAGCAGCGACCGGACAGGGTCTGAGCAGTACTTC.

This chain connects TRBV4-3 to TRBJ2-3; TRBD2 aligns across 11 bases. The germline gives CDR1 LGHNA, CDR2 YSLEER. The CDR3 consists of 16 residues. The ends lost 1 base at V and 4 bases at J; junction bases unmatched: 4. CDR3 amino acids: CASSQGVAGGPDTQYF. Here the CDR3 DNA reads TGCGCCAGCAGCCAAGGAGTAGCGGGAGGGCCAGATACGCAGTATTTT.

J is TRBJ2-5 and V is TRBV7-8; 16 positions match TRBD2. The germline CDR1 and CDR2 sequences are SGHVS and FQNEAQ. J gave up 1 base and V 4 bases, and 6 bases lay outside the gene matches. The CDR3 runs to 18 residues. The CDR3 nucleotides are TGTGCCAGCAGCTGGGGACTAGCGGGAGGGCCTTTCCAAGAGACCCAGTACTTC. This encodes CASSWGLAGGPFQETQYF.

This clonotype was detected only a few times. The genes are TRBV7-9 and TRBJ2-2, with a tentative D call TRBD2 (5 bases). The CDR3 is 14 amino acids. Trimming removed 2 bases from V and 4 bases from J, with 8 bases in between. The germline CDR1 and CDR2 sequences are SEHNR and FQNEAQ (reference sequence). CDR3 in amino acids: CASSLLASTGELFF. In DNA form, the CDR3 reads TGTGCCAGCAGCTTACTAGCTAGCACCGGGGAGCTGTTTTTT.

This clonotype occurred a few times. The chain links TRBV2 to TRBJ1-2; no clear D gene. The germline V gene has CDR1 SNHLY and CDR2 FYNNEI. This CDR3 comprises 12 residues. Trimming cost V 6 bases and J 10 bases, with 15 bases left between them. This chain's CDR3 is CASSPEGGAYTF. Here the CDR3 DNA reads TGTGCCAGCAGCCCAGAGGGAGGAGCCTACACCTTC.

The chain couples TRBV21-1 to TRBJ1-1; the table's D call, TRBD1, has no DNA check behind it. TRBV21-1 is shown as a pseudogene. This CDR3 spans 11 amino acids. The CDR3 loop reads CASRTGGEAFF. The CDR3 DNA reads as TGTGCCAGCAGGACGGGGGGTGAAGCTTTCTTT.

The chain is built from TRBV10-3 and TRBJ2-2, with D perhaps assigned TRBD1 or TRBD2 (6 bases each). Between the trimmed V and J ends, which lost 3 bases and 5 bases, there was a span of 13 bases. Germline V gene lookup returns CDR1 ENHRY and CDR2 SYGVKD. The CDR3 loop spans 15 amino acids. Here the CDR3 reads CAISDGGGGTGELFF. The CDR3 bases are TGTGCCATCAGTGATGGAGGGGGTGGAACCGGGGAGCTGTTTTTT.

J is TRBJ1-1 and V is TRBV4-1, with D unresolved. Trimming took off 8 bases at V and 0 bases at J, with 7 bases between the two ends. Germline V gene sequence: CDR1 MGHRA, CDR2 YSYEKL. The CDR3 loop spans 12 amino acids. The CDR3 loop is CASRGLNTEAFF. The CDR3 DNA reads TGCGCCAGCCGCGGTCTGAACACTGAAGCTTTCTTT.

For this clonotype: One end of the junction is discordant with germline, which a read error may explain. The chain employs TRBV7-8 and TRBJ2-2; TRBD2 might be the D (6 bases). Germline CDR1 is SGHVS and CDR2 is FQNEAQ. The CDR3 is made up of 13 amino acids. The CDR3, as DNA: TGTGCCAGCAGCCTAGCGCCCACCGGGGAGCTGTTTTTT. Its protein is CASSLAPTGELFF.

The chain carries TRBV18 and TRBJ1-5; D is perhaps TRBD1 (5 bases). V was pared by 5 bases and J by 3 bases, with 8 bases between. Per germline, CDR1 KGHSH and CDR2 LQKENI. The CDR3 runs 13 residues. The CDR3 DNA follows: TGTGCCAGCTCAGGGGGTAACAATCAGCCCCAGCATTTT. Its translation: CASSGGNNQPQHF.

This clonotype has more than one count but fewer than ten. The chain carries TRBV7-9 and TRBJ2-5; TRBD1 matches at 7 bases. Germline lookup yields CDR1 SEHNR and CDR2 FQNEAQ (reference sequence). The CDR3 loop spans 14 amino acids. J was trimmed by 9 bases and V by 2 bases; bases with no gene match: 9. The CDR3 spells CASSLTTGPKAQYF. The CDR3 bases are TGTGCCAGCAGCTTAACGACAGGGCCCAAGGCCCAGTACTTC.

The rearrangement uses TRBV27 and TRBJ2-1; no firm D call. Trimming removed 3 bases from V and 5 bases from J, with 8 bases in between. CDR1 and CDR2 (germline): MNHEY, SMNVEV (reference sequence). CDR3 length equals 13 residues. In DNA, the CDR3 is TGTGCCAGCAGTTTTTTCAGAAACAATGAGCAGTTCTTC. This sequence encodes CASSFFRNNEQFF.

V is TRBV7-2 and J is TRBJ2-3; TRBD2 matches at 7 bases. The trim removed 2 bases at V and 2 bases at J, leaving 4 bases unmatched. The CDR3 is 15 amino acids. Per the germline V gene, CDR1 is SGHTA and CDR2 is FQGNSA. In DNA form, the CDR3 reads TGTGCCAGCAGCTTACCTAGCGGTTTCACAGATACGCAGTATTTT. This sequence encodes CASSLPSGFTDTQYF.

This clonotype was recorded a few times. At one end the junction does not follow the germline gene, possibly because of a read error. CDR3 region: CASSWTSGSYNERFF. Written as DNA, the CDR3 is TGTGCCAGCAGTTGGACTAGCGGCTCCTACAATGAGCGGTTCTTC. The V and J genes are TRBV2 and TRBJ2-1; TRBD2 matches 10 bases. Germline CDR1 and CDR2: SNHLY and FYNNEI. There are 15 residues in the CDR3.

A note on this clonotype: Possible read error: a much larger clone is one base away. The J gene is TRBJ2-7, the V gene TRBV5-8, with no clear D. The CDR3 sequence is 15 residues long. Germline lookup yields CDR1 SGHTS and CDR2 YDEGEE. The CDR3 loop reads CASSLLASEAYEQHF. In nucleotides, the CDR3 is TGTGCCAGCAGCCTCCTGGCTAGTGAAGCCTACGAGCAGCACTTC.